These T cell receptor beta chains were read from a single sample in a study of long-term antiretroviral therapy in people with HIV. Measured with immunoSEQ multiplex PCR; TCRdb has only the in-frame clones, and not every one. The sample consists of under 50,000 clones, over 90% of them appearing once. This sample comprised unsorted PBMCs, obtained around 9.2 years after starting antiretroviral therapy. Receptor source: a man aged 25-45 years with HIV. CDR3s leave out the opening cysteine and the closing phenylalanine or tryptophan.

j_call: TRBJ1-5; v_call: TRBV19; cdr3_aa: ASSIVSGTGFQPQH
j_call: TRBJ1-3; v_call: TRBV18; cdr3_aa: ASSRRQDRSSGNTIY
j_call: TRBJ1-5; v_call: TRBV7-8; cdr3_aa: ASSLGLTAQPQH
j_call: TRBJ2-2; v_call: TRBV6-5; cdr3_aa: ASSYSHTGELF
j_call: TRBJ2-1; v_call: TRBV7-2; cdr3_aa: ASSYGYLAEKQF
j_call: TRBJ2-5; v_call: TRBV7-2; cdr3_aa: ASTAGRGPFQETQY
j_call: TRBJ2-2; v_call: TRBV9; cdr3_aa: ASSVSSGDTGELF
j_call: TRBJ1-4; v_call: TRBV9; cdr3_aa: ASSVGNFGQGSEKLF
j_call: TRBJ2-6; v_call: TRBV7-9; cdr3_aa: ASSHSYSGANVLT
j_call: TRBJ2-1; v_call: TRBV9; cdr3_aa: ASSVESGTAYNEQF
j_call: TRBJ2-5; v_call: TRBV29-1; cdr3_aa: SVRQGARETQY
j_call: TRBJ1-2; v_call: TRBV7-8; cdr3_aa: ASSSRGPQFYGYT
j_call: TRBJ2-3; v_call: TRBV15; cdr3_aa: ATSRVTESTDTQY
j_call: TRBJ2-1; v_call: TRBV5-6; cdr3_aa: ASSLGPPSSYNEQF
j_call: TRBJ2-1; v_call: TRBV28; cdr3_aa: ASAGLAGGYSYNEQF
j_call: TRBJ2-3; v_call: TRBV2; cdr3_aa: ASSERPRGSVAAHTQY
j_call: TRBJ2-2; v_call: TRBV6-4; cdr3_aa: ASSEMAGGTGELF
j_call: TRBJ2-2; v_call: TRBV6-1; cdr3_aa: ASRRTVSGELF
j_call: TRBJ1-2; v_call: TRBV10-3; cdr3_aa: AISERGRDGYT
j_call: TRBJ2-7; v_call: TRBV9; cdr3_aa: ASSEQGAREQY
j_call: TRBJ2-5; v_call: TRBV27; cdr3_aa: ASSSTGEQETQY
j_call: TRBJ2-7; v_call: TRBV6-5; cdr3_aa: ASKPPGVRSYEQY
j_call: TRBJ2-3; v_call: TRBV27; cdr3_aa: ASSSSYPGTDTQY
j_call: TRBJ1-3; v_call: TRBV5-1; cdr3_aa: ASSPGGFSGNTIY
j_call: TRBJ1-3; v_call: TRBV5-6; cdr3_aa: ASSLGGADNTIY
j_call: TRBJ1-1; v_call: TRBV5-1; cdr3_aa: ASSLQDAGTEAF
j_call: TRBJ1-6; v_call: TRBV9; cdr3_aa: ASSRGDSPLH
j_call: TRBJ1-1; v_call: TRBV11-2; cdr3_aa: ASSLGSGRLNTEAF
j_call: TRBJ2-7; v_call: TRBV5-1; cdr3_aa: ASSFGSLPGGGLREQY
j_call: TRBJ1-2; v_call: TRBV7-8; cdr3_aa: ASSAGPLVYGYT
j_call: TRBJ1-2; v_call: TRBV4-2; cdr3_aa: ASSQEWSGRYGYT
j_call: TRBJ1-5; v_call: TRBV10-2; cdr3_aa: ASSERHNQPQH
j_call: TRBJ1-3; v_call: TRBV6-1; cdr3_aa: ASRPGGSGNTIY
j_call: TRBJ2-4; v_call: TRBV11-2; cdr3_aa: ASSYSYTMGKNIQY
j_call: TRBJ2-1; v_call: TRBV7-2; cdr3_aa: ASSREGLAGGLGEQF
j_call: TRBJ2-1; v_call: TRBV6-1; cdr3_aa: ASSDSYEQF
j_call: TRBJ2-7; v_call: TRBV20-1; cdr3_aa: SASPYHEQY
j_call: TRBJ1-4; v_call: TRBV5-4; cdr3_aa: ASSANFGTGNEKLF
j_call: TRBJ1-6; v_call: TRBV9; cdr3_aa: ASSVGGSLLTTNSPLH
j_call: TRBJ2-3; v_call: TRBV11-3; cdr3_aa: ASTPGTSKTDTQY